Listed below are T cell receptor beta chains from one sample, sequenced in a study of blood T cell repertoires in COVID-19. Some clones are missing from TCRdb's copy, which holds only in-frame ones; the method was immunoSEQ multiplex PCR. The sample shows tens of thousands of clones, about 90% of them seen only once. Sequencing was done on a sample of peripheral blood. These receptors were taken from a human donor in a cohort sampled during active COVID-19. Each CDR3 is given with its conserved first and last residue. The D gene is left open where the match is weak. Only some rows state a clone size, as once, few, many or a class for expanded clones.

d_gene	j_gene	v_gene	abundance	CDR3aa	CDR3nt
TRBD2	TRBJ2-1	TRBV5-4	few	CASSVPLAGGEQFF	TGTGCCAGCAGCGTCCCGCTAGCGGGGGGCGAGCAGTTCTTC
.	TRBJ2-3	TRBV15	.	CATSIGGDTDTQYF	TGTGCCACCAGCATCGGAGGGGACACAGATACGCAGTATTTT
.	TRBJ1-1	TRBV7-9	.	CASSLGREAFF	TGTGCCAGCAGCTTAGGGAGAGAAGCTTTCTTT
.	TRBJ2-1	TRBV29-1	.	CSVGDFRSYNEQFF	TGCAGCGTCGGGGACTTCCGCTCCTACAATGAGCAGTTCTTC
TRBD2	TRBJ2-6	TRBV6-4	.	CASSPRGAGSGANVLTF	TGTGCCAGCAGCCCGCGGGGGGCAGGGAGTGGGGCCAACGTCCTGACTTTC
TRBD1	TRBJ2-7	TRBV13	.	CASSSPSDRAYEQYF	TGTGCCAGCAGCTCGCCCTCGGACAGGGCCTACGAGCAGTACTTC
.	TRBJ2-3	TRBV24-1	.	CATSALDTQYF	TGTGCCACCAGTGCTCTAGATACGCAGTATTTT
TRBD1	TRBJ1-1	TRBV6-6	.	CATFPTTGQTNTEAFF	TGTGCCACGTTTCCTACGACAGGGCAGACGAACACTGAAGCTTTCTTT
.	TRBJ2-1	TRBV6-4	.	CASSDDRSSYNEQFF	TGTGCCAGCAGTGATGACAGGAGCTCCTACAATGAGCAGTTCTTC
.	TRBJ1-1	TRBV6-6	.	CASPPLNTEAFF	TGTGCCAGCCCCCCTTTGAACACTGAAGCTTTCTTT
.	TRBJ1-2	TRBV29-1	.	CSVEALGDYGYTF	TGCAGCGTTGAAGCCTTAGGGGACTATGGCTACACCTTC
.	TRBJ2-3	TRBV24-1	.	CATSSHDTDTQYF	TGTGCCACCAGTTCACACGACACAGATACGCAGTATTTT
.	TRBJ2-5	TRBV7-3	.	CASSAQGSRETQYF	TGTGCCAGCAGCGCCCAGGGGAGTCGGGAGACCCAGTACTTC
.	TRBJ2-7	TRBV6-5	.	CASSPLGRYF	TGTGCCAGCAGCCCACTAGGGCGATACTTC
.	TRBJ2-3	TRBV19	once	CASSVYTADTQYF	TGTGCCAGTAGTGTCTATACAGCAGATACGCAGTATTTT
TRBD1	TRBJ1-5	TRBV18	.	CASSPGQGGQPQHF	TGTGCCAGCTCACCGGGACAGGGGGGACAGCCCCAGCATTTT
.	TRBJ1-3	TRBV6-5	.	CASRPTVPGNTIYF	TGTGCCAGCAGACCGACAGTCCCTGGAAACACCATATATTTT
TRBD2	TRBJ2-1	TRBV4-3	.	CASSQVLTSGGSNEQFF	TGCGCCAGCAGCCAAGTTTTGACTAGCGGGGGCTCAAATGAGCAGTTCTTC
.	TRBJ1-1	TRBV30	few	CAWSVSGGWGPEAFF	TGTGCCTGGAGTGTAAGCGGGGGATGGGGCCCTGAAGCTTTCTTT
TRBD2	TRBJ2-5	TRBV28	.	CASSSLAGTYQETQYF	TGTGCCAGCAGTTCGCTAGCGGGGACGTACCAAGAGACCCAGTACTTC
TRBD2	TRBJ2-3	TRBV5-1	.	CASSTSGPTDTQYF	TGCGCCAGCAGTACTAGCGGCCCCACAGATACGCAGTATTTT
TRBD2	TRBJ2-3	TRBV18	.	CASSPLAGATDTQYF	TGTGCCAGCTCACCACTAGCGGGGGCCACAGATACGCAGTATTTT
.	TRBJ1-2	TRBV29-1	.	CSVEDRGSGYGYTF	TGCAGCGTTGAAGATAGGGGTAGCGGCTATGGCTACACCTTC
TRBD1	TRBJ2-3	TRBV5-6	.	CASSLRGQGEPDTQYF	TGTGCCAGCAGCTTGAGAGGGCAGGGGGAGCCAGATACGCAGTATTTT
TRBD1	TRBJ1-5	TRBV2	once	CASVGTGESQPQHF	TGTGCCAGCGTTGGGACAGGGGAAAGTCAGCCCCAGCATTTT
TRBD1	TRBJ2-3	TRBV18	.	CASSPQGAGDTQYF	TGTGCCAGCTCACCCCAGGGGGCAGGAGATACGCAGTATTTT
.	TRBJ2-2	TRBV18	.	CASSPVGQRTMELFF	TGTGCCAGCTCACCAGTAGGACAGAGAACAATGGAGCTGTTTTTT
.	TRBJ1-5	TRBV9	few	CASSVGGSHQPQHF	TGTGCCAGCAGCGTAGGGGGCAGCCATCAGCCCCAGCATTTT
.	TRBJ2-1	TRBV4-3	.	CASSFQAGEGSYNEQFF	TGCGCCAGCAGCTTCCAGGCAGGGGAGGGTTCCTACAATGAGCAGTTCTTC
.	TRBJ1-1	TRBV19	.	CASYRDLKSEAFF	TGTGCCAGCTACAGGGATCTAAAGTCTGAAGCTTTCTTT
TRBD1	TRBJ2-7	TRBV7-9	.	CASSDTDLGPGQLF	TGTGCCAGCAGCGATACGGACCTCGGGCCGGGACAGCTCTTC
.	TRBJ2-3	TRBV9	.	CASSVAIGEGDTDTQYF	TGTGCCAGCAGCGTAGCAATAGGAGAGGGGGACACAGATACGCAGTATTTT
.	TRBJ2-5	TRBV27	.	CASSLLVLGSSETQYF	TGTGCCAGCAGTTTATTGGTACTAGGATCATCAGAGACCCAGTACTTC
TRBD2	TRBJ2-7	TRBV6-5	.	CASAQGLANYEQYF	TGTGCCAGCGCCCAAGGACTAGCGAACTACGAGCAGTACTTC
TRBD1	TRBJ1-3	TRBV29-1	.	CSVEETGGDSSGNTIYF	TGCAGCGTTGAAGAGACAGGGGGCGATAGCTCTGGAAACACCATATATTTT
.	TRBJ1-1	TRBV5-1	.	CASNWGGDTEAFF	TGCGCCAGCAATTGGGGAGGAGACACTGAAGCTTTCTTT
TRBD1	TRBJ1-5	TRBV28	.	CASGTGVNNQPQHF	TGTGCCAGTGGGACAGGGGTTAACAATCAGCCCCAGCATTTT
TRBD2	TRBJ2-4	TRBV7-9	.	CASSPLGPSGQNIQYF	TGTGCCAGCAGCCCCTTAGGGCCTAGCGGCCAAAACATTCAGTACTTC
TRBD1	TRBJ1-4	TRBV3-1/TRBV3-2	.	CASSQGQGEEKLFF	TGTGCCAGCAGCCAGGGACAGGGTGAGGAAAAACTGTTTTTT
TRBD2	TRBJ2-3	TRBV7-2	.	CASSTRGGLAGSTDTQYF	TGTGCCAGCAGCACTCGCGGGGGTCTAGCGGGGAGCACAGATACGCAGTATTTT
.	TRBJ1-3	TRBV25-1	.	CASSDYQISGNTIYF	TGTGCCAGCAGTGATTATCAGATCTCTGGAAACACCATATATTTT
.	TRBJ1-1	TRBV7-2	.	CASSLGQFLNTEAFF	TGTGCCAGCAGCCTCGGACAGTTTCTGAACACTGAAGCTTTCTTT
.	TRBJ1-1	TRBV30	.	CAWSVLGPLSEAFF	TGTGCCTGGAGTGTATTGGGCCCTCTCTCTGAAGCTTTCTTT
.	TRBJ2-3	TRBV29-1	.	CSVEGTDEGGTDTQYF	TGCAGCGTTGAAGGTACCGACGAAGGGGGCACAGATACGCAGTATTTT
.	TRBJ2-3	TRBV7-2	.	CASSESPGVAQYF	TGTGCCAGCAGCGAATCCCCCGGGGTGGCGCAGTATTTT
.	TRBJ1-2	TRBV6-5	.	CASRPDSYGYTF	TGTGCCAGCAGACCCGACAGCTATGGCTACACCTTC
.	TRBJ2-3	TRBV5-1	.	CASSFATGGTDTQYF	TGCGCCAGCAGCTTTGCGACAGGAGGCACAGATACGCAGTATTTT
TRBD1	TRBJ1-5	TRBV7-2	.	CASSSGDRVQPQHF	TGTGCCAGCAGCTCAGGGGACAGGGTTCAGCCCCAGCATTTT